Below, 17 T cell receptor beta chains from the same sample are listed, as sequenced in a study of T cell changes during pregnancy in multiple sclerosis. Sequenced by immunoSEQ multiplex PCR; TCRdb stores in-frame clones only, minus some. The table has about 68,000 clones, about 91% seen once. The sequenced sample was peripheral blood, obtained in the first trimester of pregnancy. The receptors originated from a female donor with multiple sclerosis, enrolled in a pregnancy study.

V usage is TRBV29-1 and J usage is TRBJ1-4; D remains ambiguous. The CDR3 is made up of 14 amino acids. CDR1 and CDR2 (germline): SQVTM, ANQGSEA. V gave up 2 bases and J gave up 7 bases, with 14 bases separating them. CDR3 nucleotides: TGCAGCGTTGAACCCCCGGGAAAGAGTGAAAAACTGTTTTTT. Encoded protein: CSVEPPGKSEKLFF.

This chain uses TRBV27 with TRBJ2-5; 7 bases align to TRBD1. This CDR3 contains 14 residues. Losses at the gene ends were 3 bases for V and 7 bases for J; bases not matched to a gene: 8. Germline CDR1 and CDR2: MNHEY and SMNVEV (reference sequence). As DNA, the CDR3 is TGTGCCAGCAGTTTCGTGACAGGGACCGGGACCCAGTACTTC. This codes for CASSFVTGTGTQYF.

The chain is built from TRBV5-1 and TRBJ2-7; 8 bases are shared with TRBD1. Germline V gene data show CDR1 as SGHRS and CDR2 as YFSETQ. The V segment lost 4 bases and the J segment 6 bases; nucleotides outside the gene matches: 9. This CDR3 is 14 amino acids long. The CDR3 sequence is CASSRIGQGGEQYF. The CDR3 DNA is TGCGCCAGCAGCCGGATAGGACAGGGCGGCGAGCAGTACTTC.

The genes are TRBV7-3 and TRBJ2-1, with 10 nucleotides matching TRBD2. The CDR3 extends over 16 amino acids. Per germline, CDR1 SGHTA and CDR2 FQGTGA. V lost 1 base to trimming and J lost 7 bases; unmatched junction nucleotides: 7. The CDR3 reads CASSLSLPSGSNEQFF. CDR3 in DNA: TGTGCCAGCAGCTTAAGTTTGCCTAGCGGGAGTAATGAGCAGTTCTTC.

The genes are TRBV29-1 and TRBJ2-2, with 11 bases lining up with TRBD2. Trimming took 4 bases from V and 6 from J; bases not matched to a gene: 1. Germline V gene data show CDR1 as SQVTM and CDR2 as ANQGSEA. There are 13 residues in the CDR3. DNA of the CDR3: TGCAGCGTTGTAGCGGGGGGGGCCGGGGAGCTGTTTTTT. Amino acids: CSVVAGGAGELFF.

This clone is a singleton in its sample. V is TRBV6-4 and J is TRBJ2-1; D unclear. The CDR3 has 13 amino acids. From germline, CDR1 is MRHNA and CDR2 SNTAGT. Trimming stripped 5 bases from V and 6 bases from J, with 11 bases between. In nucleotides, the CDR3 is TGTGCCAGCAGTCGGTCACCACGCAATGAGCAGTTCTTC. Translation: CASSRSPRNEQFF.

The chain has TRBV5-1 and TRBJ1-1; D is uncertain. The CDR3 is made up of 14 amino acids. Germline loops: CDR1 SGHRS, CDR2 YFSETQ. With 0 bases removed from V and 4 bases from J, the gap between germline ends came to 10 bases. As DNA, the CDR3 is TGCGCCAGCAGCTTGGAAGGACGGGGCACTGAAGCTTTCTTT. This encodes CASSLEGRGTEAFF.

The chain combines TRBV10-3 with TRBJ1-1; 8 bases are shared with TRBD1. This CDR3 has 16 residues. Germline CDR1 reads ENHRY; CDR2 reads SYGVKD. The CDR3 loop reads CVDYINPGGRNTEAFF. CDR3 DNA sequence: TGTGTCGATTACATAAACCCAGGGGGCCGGAACACTGAAGCTTTCTTT.

V and J are TRBV6-1 and TRBJ2-3; TRBD1 agrees at 7 bases. V lost 6 bases, J lost 1 base, and 4 bases stayed unmatched. CDR3 length equals 14 residues. Germline-derived CDR1 and CDR2 are MNHNS and SASEGT. The CDR3 reads CASRGDRRTDTQYF. DNA of the CDR3: TGTGCCAGCAGGGGGGACAGACGCACAGATACGCAGTATTTT.

The chain links TRBV4-1 to TRBJ2-2, with D possibly TRBD1 on 6 matching bases. V lost 4 bases, J lost 1 base, and 13 bases lay in between. The germline gives CDR1 MGHRA, CDR2 YSYEKL. The CDR3 is made up of 16 amino acids. Written as DNA, the CDR3 is TGCGCCAGCAGCCCCTCCGAACAGGGGAACACCGGGGAGCTGTTTTTT. This gives the protein CASSPSEQGNTGELFF.

CDR3 in DNA: TGTGCCAGCAGTCGTCAGGGGGCAATAGGATATGGCTACACCTTC. Translated: CASSRQGAIGYGYTF. The rearrangement links TRBV28 to TRBJ1-2; 8 bases agree with TRBD1. The CDR3 loop spans 15 amino acids. The germline V gene encodes CDR1 MDHEN and CDR2 SYDVKM. Trimming took 5 bases from V and 5 from J; bases not matched to a gene: 10.

The rearrangement joins TRBV28 to TRBJ1-5; D call uncertain. Trimming stripped 5 bases from V and 2 bases from J, with 7 bases between. The CDR3 extends over 13 amino acids. Germline V gene sequence: CDR1 MDHEN, CDR2 SYDVKM. In DNA form, the CDR3 reads TGTGCCAGCAGTCCCCTAGGCAATCAGCCCCAGCATTTT. Its protein product is CASSPLGNQPQHF.

The V call is TRBV10-3, the J call TRBJ1-1; perhaps TRBD1 as D (5 bases). Germline V gene lookup returns CDR1 ENHRY and CDR2 SYGVKD. The CDR3 runs 13 residues. V lost 3 bases, J lost 7 bases, and 12 bases lay in between. CDR3 coding DNA: TGTGCCATCAGTGAATGGGCGGGGGATGAAGCTTTCTTT. The encoded protein is CAISEWAGDEAFF.

The rearrangement links TRBV20-1 to TRBJ2-7; possible D gene TRBD1, 6 bases. This CDR3 has 11 residues. V was shortened by 4 bases and J by 4 bases, with 8 bases between the two germline ends. CDR1 is DFQATT, CDR2 SNEGSKA, per germline (reference sequence). CDR3 in DNA: TGCAGTGCTACGGACAGATACGAGCAGTACTTC. Translating it yields CSATDRYEQYF.

Only one count was recorded for this clone. The chain is built from TRBV6-1 and TRBJ1-4; D is perhaps TRBD1 (6 bases). The V and J ends lost 2 bases and 7 bases respectively, with 17 bases between them. The CDR3 runs to 16 residues. CDR1 and CDR2 (germline): MNHNS, SASEGT. The CDR3 protein is CASSERPAGAGEKLFF. The CDR3 nucleotides read TGTGCCAGCAGTGAAAGACCGGCAGGGGCAGGTGAAAAACTGTTTTTT.

The chain recombines TRBV6-5 with TRBJ1-1, with 8 bases identical to TRBD1. Per the germline V gene, CDR1 is MNHEY and CDR2 is SVGAGI. There are 14 residues in the CDR3. With V trimmed by 5 bases and J by 5 bases, 7 bases remained unmatched. In DNA, the CDR3 is TGTGCCAGCAGTGCGTACAGGGGGAATACTGAAGCTTTCTTT. Translating gives CASSAYRGNTEAFF.

V and J are TRBV6-6 and TRBJ2-2; D unresolved. The CDR3 totals 16 residues. Germline lookup yields CDR1 MNHNY and CDR2 SVGAGI (reference sequence). Between the trimmed V and J ends, which lost 1 base and 0 bases, there was a span of 9 bases. In nucleotides, the CDR3 is TGTGCCAGCAGTTACTTTGTAGCACCGAACACCGGGGAGCTGTTTTTT. Protein: CASSYFVAPNTGELFF.